This T cell receptor (beta chain) is from a study of blood T cell repertoires in COVID-19. Background on the study: Some COVID-19 samples were acute and others convalescent; all came from the United States, Italy and Spain. T cells, B-cell-depleted T cells, or PBMCs provided the cDNA or gDNA that served as material.

Per the study methods: Reference gene primers were amplified, and this amplification served to estimate nucleated cell counts. Repertoires were generated with immunoSEQ multiplex PCR, while TCRdb's copy carries only in-frame clones and drops some. Clone size and the V and J calls come from that table; the DNA yielded D and trimming. The sample has about 170,000 clones, less than 90% seen once; the top ten hold around 25%. The CDR3 is 14 amino acids. The germline V gene encodes CDR1 SGHRS and CDR2 YFSETQ. V trimming: 5 bases; J trimming: 7 bases; junction bases outside the gene matches: 9. This chain joins TRBV5-1 and TRBJ1-1, with 9 bases that match TRBD1. This receptor was obtained from a man aged 55-75 years with acute or convalescent COVID-19. The source material was peripheral blood. Written as DNA, the CDR3 is TGCGCCAGCAGGGCGGGACAGGGTACCCATGAAGCTTTCTTT. Its translation is CASRAGQGTHEAFF.